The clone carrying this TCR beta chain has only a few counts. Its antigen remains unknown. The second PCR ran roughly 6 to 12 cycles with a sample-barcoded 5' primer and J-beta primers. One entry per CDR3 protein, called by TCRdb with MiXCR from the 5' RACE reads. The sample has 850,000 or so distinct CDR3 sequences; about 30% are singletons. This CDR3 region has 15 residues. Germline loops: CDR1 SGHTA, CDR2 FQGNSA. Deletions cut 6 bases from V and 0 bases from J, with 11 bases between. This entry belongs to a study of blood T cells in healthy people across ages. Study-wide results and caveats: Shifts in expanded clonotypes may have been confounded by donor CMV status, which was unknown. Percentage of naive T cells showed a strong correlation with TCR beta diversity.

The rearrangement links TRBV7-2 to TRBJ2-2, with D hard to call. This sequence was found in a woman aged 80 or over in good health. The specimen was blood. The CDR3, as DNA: TGTGCCAGCAGAACCGGACCACCGAACACCGGGGAGCTGTTTTTT. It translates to CASRTGPPNTGELFF.